A selection of T cell receptor beta chains follows, all from one sample in a study of cytomegalovirus exposure and HLA in healthy donors. Using immunoSEQ multiplex PCR, the repertoire was profiled, and TCRdb retains in-frame clones only, with some absent. The data contain tens of thousands of clones, roughly 82% of them singletons. The specimen was PBMCs. The origin of the receptors is a man in his late teens or twenties in good health and CMV-seronegative. Each CDR3 is given with its conserved first and last residue. A D gene is named only where the DNA matches it firmly. Clone size is given for some rows only: seen once, a few or many times, or a class if the clone is expanded.

J gene | V gene | D gene | clone size | CDR3 protein | CDR3 DNA
TRBJ2-3 | TRBV5-1 | . | . | CASSRPTDTQYF | TGCGCCAGCAGTCGTCCTACAGATACGCAGTATTTT
TRBJ2-3 | TRBV5-1 | TRBD2 | . | CASSWASGSTDTQYF | TGCGCCAGCAGCTGGGCTAGCGGGAGCACAGATACGCAGTATTTT
TRBJ2-7 | TRBV7-2 | . | . | CASSRLRQSYEQYF | TGTGCCAGCAGCCGATTACGACAGTCCTACGAGCAGTACTTC
TRBJ2-2 | TRBV28 | TRBD2 | . | CASSQGLRLAGVTGELFF | TGTGCCAGCAGCCAGGGTTTGCGGCTAGCGGGAGTTACCGGGGAGCTGTTTTTT
TRBJ1-6 | TRBV7-9 | TRBD1 | . | CASSSTGNSPLHF | TGTGCCAGCAGCTCGACAGGGAATTCACCCCTCCACTTT
TRBJ1-2 | TRBV29-1 | . | . | CSGILTGNYYGYTF | TGCAGCGGGATATTAACAGGGAACTACTATGGCTACACCTTC
TRBJ1-1 | TRBV5-6 | . | . | CASSLVTLVNTEAFF | TGTGCCAGCAGCTTGGTAACGCTAGTGAACACTGAAGCTTTCTTT
TRBJ1-1 | TRBV15 | TRBD1 | few | CATSPGVTGVVRGAFF | TGTGCCACCAGCCCTGGGGTAACAGGGGTCGTCCGTGGAGCTTTCTTT
TRBJ1-1 | TRBV5-6 | TRBD1 | . | CATSALGQGPSDTEAFF | TGTGCCACCTCAGCTCTCGGACAGGGGCCGTCGGACACTGAAGCTTTCTTT
TRBJ2-7 | TRBV6-5 | TRBD2 | once | CASNVAGGMNEQYF | TGTGCCAGCAATGTGGCGGGAGGGATGAACGAGCAGTACTTC
TRBJ2-5 | TRBV9 | TRBD2 | . | CASSVDGSGGIQETQYF | TGTGCCAGCAGCGTAGATGGTAGCGGGGGGATCCAAGAGACCCAGTACTTC